These 29 T cell receptor beta chains share one sample of origin, sequenced in a study of shared clonotypes between healthy human individuals. TCRdb keeps only in-frame clones here, not all; method: immunoSEQ multiplex PCR. The table lists about 2.5 million clones, about nine tenths of them singletons. The sample consisted of naive CD4+ T cells from PBMCs. Subset indicated: CD45RA+ positively selected. These receptors all stem from a man younger than 35 in good health. Some clones in this sample may be carry-over from other donors' samples.

V and J are TRBV7-9 and TRBJ2-1, with D perhaps matching TRBD2 (5 bases). The V end lost 2 bases, the J end lost 7 bases, and 15 bases lay between the germline ends. The CDR3 runs to 15 residues. In germline, CDR1 is SEHNR, CDR2 FQNEAQ (reference sequence). The CDR3 DNA reads as TGTGCCAGCAGCTTAAGGATAGTGGGAGAAAATGAGCAGTTCTTC. Protein: CASSLRIVGENEQFF.

The chain carries TRBV2 and TRBJ1-5, with D hard to call. Germline CDR1 reads SNHLY; CDR2 reads FYNNEI. V lost 3 bases and J 7 bases, leaving 16 bases between the germline ends. The CDR3 runs to 15 residues. Here the CDR3 DNA reads TGTGCCAGCAGTGACCGTAGGCCACAAGGGCAGCCCCAGCATTTT. It yields the protein CASSDRRPQGQPQHF.

V is TRBV29-1 and J is TRBJ1-2; weak D call: TRBD1 (5 bases). The CDR3 extends over 11 amino acids. Germline V gene sequence: CDR1 SQVTM, CDR2 ANQGSEA. Between the trimmed V and J ends, which lost 6 bases and 6 bases, there was a span of 11 bases. CDR3 amino acids: CSVGPWDGYTF. The CDR3 DNA reads as TGCAGCGTGGGACCCTGGGATGGCTACACCTTC.

This clone is a singleton in its sample. This rearrangement joins TRBV7-2 to TRBJ2-1; 11 bases fit TRBD2. CDR3 size: 16 residues. The V segment lost 4 bases and the J segment 3 bases; nucleotides outside the gene matches: 5. The germline V gene encodes CDR1 SGHTA and CDR2 FQGNSA. The CDR3: CASSSIAGGIYNEQFF. The CDR3, as DNA: TGTGCCAGCAGCTCAATAGCGGGAGGGATCTACAATGAGCAGTTCTTC.

On this clone itself: The sample contains more than one DNA sequence encoding this CDR3. The chain combines TRBV28 with TRBJ1-1, with D unresolved. Trimming removed 3 bases at V and 6 bases at J, with 8 bases between. The CDR3 consists of 12 residues. Germline CDR1 and CDR2: MDHEN and SYDVKM. The CDR3 nucleotides are TGTGCCAGCAGTTTTTCCGGGTCTGAAGCTTTCTTT. Translating it yields CASSFSGSEAFF. The complete variable domain, with remaining parts taken from reference TRBV28 and TRBJ1-1, reads DVKVTQSSRYLVKRTGEKVFLECVQDMDHENMFWYRQDPGLGLRLIYFSYDVKMKEKGDIPEGYSVSREKKERFSLILESASTNQTSMYLCASSFSGSEAFFGQGTRLTVV.

The chain combines TRBV19 with TRBJ2-7; D remains unclear. V gave up 3 bases and J gave up 5 bases, with 11 bases separating them. Germline values: CDR1 LNHDA, CDR2 SQIVND (reference sequence). There are 13 residues in the CDR3. Here the CDR3 DNA reads TGTGCCAGTAGTATCAATAGGATCCACGAGCAGTACTTC. Translating gives CASSINRIHEQYF.

The rearrangement joins TRBV12-5 to TRBJ2-2; 7 positions agree with TRBD2. This CDR3 contains 13 residues. The V gene end was trimmed by 7 bases and the J gene end by 5 bases; junction bases not matched to a gene: 4. The germline gives CDR1 LGHNT, CDR2 FRNRAP. Written as DNA, the CDR3 is TGTGCTAGTGCCGTTAGCGGGACCGGGGAGCTGTTTTTT. Translating gives CASAVSGTGELFF. Full variable domain (rest looked up from reference TRBV12-5 and TRBJ2-2): DARVTQTPRHKVTEMGQEVTMRCQPILGHNTVFWYRQTMMQGLELLAYFRNRAPLDDSGMPKDRFSAEMPDATLATLKIQPSEPRDSAVYFCASAVSGTGELFFGEGSRLTVL.

The rearrangement joins TRBV9 to TRBJ2-3; 8 bases fit TRBD1. The CDR3 extends over 16 amino acids. The junction had 8 bases not matched to a gene; V was cut back by 3 bases and J by 2 bases. Germline V gene lookup returns CDR1 SGDLS and CDR2 YYNGEE. The CDR3 DNA reads as TGTGCCAGCAGCGGAGACCGGGACAGGTACACAGATACGCAGTATTTT. This translates into CASSGDRDRYTDTQYF.

The chain couples TRBV7-6 to TRBJ2-1; D gene uncertain. V lost 0 bases and J 6 bases, leaving 9 bases between the germline ends. Germline loops: CDR1 SGHVS, CDR2 FNYEAQ. The CDR3 runs 14 residues. The CDR3 sequence: CASSLAPPSNEQFF. CDR3 DNA: TGTGCCAGCAGCTTAGCCCCTCCAAGCAATGAGCAGTTCTTC.

This clone was detected only once. The rearrangement links TRBV7-2 to TRBJ2-5; D might be TRBD2 (5 bases). This CDR3 is built from 13 residues. V was shortened by 5 bases and J by 2 bases, with 9 bases between the two germline ends. The germline V gene has CDR1 SGHTA and CDR2 FQGNSA. The CDR3 bases are TGTGCCAGCAGCCTCGGGGATCAAGAGACCCAGTACTTC. Its protein is CASSLGDQETQYF.

V is TRBV9 and J is TRBJ2-7, with 10 positions matching TRBD1. The V gene's germline CDR1 is SGDLS and CDR2 YYNGEE. The CDR3 loop spans 15 amino acids. The V and J ends lost 3 bases and 8 bases, in that order; junction bases with no gene match: 11. This CDR3 is CASSASYRDRGQQYF. The CDR3 DNA follows: TGTGCCAGCAGCGCCTCTTACCGGGACAGGGGCCAGCAGTACTTC.

The sample holds one count of this clone. The rearrangement joins TRBV4-3 to TRBJ2-2; TRBD2 matches 7 bases. V shed 1 base, J shed 6 bases, and the junction held 2 bases outside the gene matches. Germline CDR1 LGHNA, CDR2 YSLEER. This CDR3 is 14 amino acids long. This CDR3 is CASSQGREAGELFF. CDR3 nucleotide sequence: TGCGCCAGCAGCCAAGGACGGGAGGCCGGGGAGCTGTTTTTT.

The chain uses TRBV5-1 and TRBJ2-3; TRBD2 is a possible D gene (6 bases). CDR1 is SGHRS, CDR2 YFSETQ, per germline. The CDR3 length is 16 residues. Trimming stripped 3 bases from V and 3 bases from J, with 17 bases between. The CDR3 reads CASSSGGSGATDTQYF. In nucleotides, the CDR3 is TGCGCCAGCAGCTCCGGGGGTAGCGGCGCTACAGATACGCAGTATTTT.

This sequence joins TRBV9 and TRBJ2-1; unclear D gene. Germline-derived CDR1 and CDR2 are SGDLS and YYNGEE. V was cut by 0 bases and J by 0 bases, with 13 bases left in between. CDR3 length equals 17 residues. As DNA, the CDR3 is TGTGCCAGCAGCGTAGCTTATGTCTCAAGCTCCTACAATGAGCAGTTCTTC. Its translation: CASSVAYVSSSYNEQFF.

V and J are TRBV2 and TRBJ2-3; a weak D match, TRBD1 (6 bases). V was cut by 7 bases and J by 4 bases, with 21 bases left in between. This CDR3 comprises 16 residues. In germline, CDR1 is SNHLY, CDR2 FYNNEI. This CDR3 reads CASTTQGQGLADTQYF. The CDR3 nucleotides are TGTGCCAGCACCACGCAGGGGCAGGGGTTGGCAGATACGCAGTATTTT.

The chain recombines TRBV4-2 with TRBJ2-1, with 12 bases identical to TRBD2. V was pared by 3 bases and J by 6 bases, with 6 bases of the junction left unmatched. Germline V gene data show CDR1 as LGHNA and CDR2 as YNFKEQ. This CDR3 spans 16 amino acids. The CDR3 DNA reads TGTGCCAGCAGCCAGCCTCTAGCGGGAGGGCCCAATGAGCAGTTCTTC. This sequence encodes CASSQPLAGGPNEQFF.

The chain combines TRBV19 with TRBJ2-7; tentative D call: TRBD2 (6 bases). Deletions cut 3 bases from V and 3 bases from J, with 15 bases between. Germline V gene lookup returns CDR1 LNHDA and CDR2 SQIVND (reference sequence). The CDR3 is 15 residues long. The CDR3 coding sequence is TGTGCCAGTAGTATGTCGGGGCAGGGACTCTACGAGCAGTACTTC. Protein product: CASSMSGQGLYEQYF.

J is TRBJ2-3 and V is TRBV6-6; 10 bases align to TRBD2. Germline values: CDR1 MNHNY, CDR2 SVGAGI (reference sequence). V lost 2 bases, J lost 6 bases, and 8 bases stayed unmatched. The CDR3 runs 16 residues. Written as DNA, the CDR3 is TGTGCCAGCAGTTACGGGCTAGCGGGAGATCCGGATACGCAGTATTTT. Translation gives CASSYGLAGDPDTQYF.

The chain uses TRBV2 and TRBJ2-7; TRBD2 agrees at 8 bases. Germline CDR1 and CDR2: SNHLY and FYNNEI. Germline trimming cut 6 bases from V and 1 base from J; bases unmatched to any gene: 5. CDR3 length: 14 amino acids. For the CDR3, the DNA is TGTGCCAGCAGATATAGCGGGAAATCCTACGAGCAGTACTTC. Protein: CASRYSGKSYEQYF.

This chain connects TRBV9 to TRBJ2-2, with D maybe TRBD2 (5 bases). There are 15 residues in the CDR3. The germline gives CDR1 SGDLS, CDR2 YYNGEE. V was cut by 6 bases and J by 0 bases, with 12 bases left in between. The CDR3 bases are TGTGCCAGCACCGGAAGAGGGACGAACACCGGGGAGCTGTTTTTT. Translation gives CASTGRGTNTGELFF.

With regard to this clone: This CDR3 is also generated by other DNA sequences in the sample. The rearrangement uses TRBV7-2 and TRBJ2-1; weak D call: TRBD2 (6 bases). This CDR3 comprises 15 residues. Germline CDR1 and CDR2: SGHTA and FQGNSA. Trimming removed 1 base at V and 1 base at J, with 8 bases between. In DNA, the CDR3 is TGTGCCAGCAGCTTAGGTAGCGGATCCTACAATGAGCAGTTCTTC. Residues: CASSLGSGSYNEQFF.

In this sample, this clone turned up once. The CDR3 protein is CASSLTGTSFNEQFF. The CDR3 nucleotides read TGTGCCAGCAGCTTAACCGGGACTAGCTTCAATGAGCAGTTCTTC. The chain joins TRBV7-7 to TRBJ2-1, with 9 bases aligning to TRBD2. The CDR3 is 15 residues long. J was trimmed by 6 bases and V by 2 bases; bases with no gene match: 5. Germline V CDR1 and CDR2: SSHAT, FNYEAQ (reference sequence).

This chain links TRBV7-9 with TRBJ1-4, with unresolved D. V lost 1 base and J 3 bases, leaving 9 bases between the germline ends. Per germline, CDR1 SEHNR and CDR2 FQNEAQ (reference sequence). The CDR3 totals 15 residues. CDR3 DNA: TGTGCCAGCAGCTTAGGGGGTGGCGCTAATGAAAAACTGTTTTTT. This gives the protein CASSLGGGANEKLFF. Supplemented by reference TRBV7-9 and TRBJ1-4, the full variable domain reads DTGVSQNPRHKITKRGQNVTFRCDPISEHNRLYWYRQTLGQGPEFLTYFQNEAQLEKSRLLSDRFSAERPKGSFSTLEIQRTEQGDSAMYLCASSLGGGANEKLFFGSGTQLSVL.

This clone was seen just once. J is TRBJ2-1 and V is TRBV7-3, with 8 nucleotides matching TRBD2. From germline, CDR1 is SGHTA and CDR2 FQGTGA. The CDR3 is 17 residues long. V lost 5 bases to trimming and J lost 1 base; unmatched junction nucleotides: 10. In DNA form, the CDR3 reads TGTGCCAGCAGCCCCTATAGCGGGATATTATCCTACAATGAGCAGTTCTTC. This encodes CASSPYSGILSYNEQFF. Looking up the rest from reference TRBV7-3 and TRBJ2-1 gives the full variable domain: GAGVSQTPSNKVTEKGKYVELRCDPISGHTALYWYRQSLGQGPEFLIYFQGTGAADDSGLPNDRFFAVRPEGSVSTLKIQRTERGDSAVYLCASSPYSGILSYNEQFFGPGTRLTVL.

This clone was detected only a few times. CDR3 nucleotides: TGTGCCAGCAGCCGCTACGGGGGGAAAGCTTTCTTT. This gives the protein CASSRYGGKAFF. The chain couples TRBV5-4 to TRBJ1-1; the D gene is possibly TRBD1 (5 bases). Germline values: CDR1 SGHNT, CDR2 YYREEE (reference sequence). This CDR3 has 12 amino acids. The V end lost 4 bases, the J end lost 9 bases, and 13 bases lay between the germline ends.

V is TRBV4-3 and J is TRBJ1-2, with D possibly TRBD1 on 6 matching bases. This CDR3 comprises 15 residues. V lost 3 bases, J lost 3 bases, and 14 bases lay in between. Germline V gene lookup returns CDR1 LGHNA and CDR2 YSLEER. The DNA of the CDR3 is TGCGCCAGCAGCCAGGAGGACAGCCCTTACTATGGCTACACCTTC. This encodes CASSQEDSPYYGYTF.

Concerning this clone: This specimen includes other DNA sequences encoding the same CDR3. V and J are TRBV5-1 and TRBJ2-7; 11 positions match TRBD2. Germline CDR1 and CDR2: SGHRS and YFSETQ. V was clipped by 5 bases and J by 3 bases; unmatched bases: 4. The CDR3 loop spans 14 amino acids. The DNA for the CDR3 is TGCGCCAGCAGTTCCGGGACTAGCGGCTACGAGCAGTACTTC. Its protein product is CASSSGTSGYEQYF.

The CDR3 reads CASSHPDGTYGYTF. The CDR3 DNA reads TGCGCCAGCAGCCATCCTGACGGTACCTATGGCTACACCTTC. The rearrangement joins TRBV4-1 to TRBJ1-2; D call uncertain. The CDR3 runs to 14 residues. Trimming removed 3 bases from V and 4 bases from J, with 12 bases in between. Germline CDR1 MGHRA, CDR2 YSYEKL.

Concerning this clone: Other DNA sequences within the sample encode an identical CDR3. The chain joins TRBV9 to TRBJ2-7; weak D call: TRBD2 (5 bases). The CDR3 is 13 amino acids. V lost 2 bases and J 1 base, leaving 7 bases between the germline ends. Germline V lookup: CDR1 SGDLS, CDR2 YYNGEE. CDR3 sequence reads: CASSVSGSYEQYF. The CDR3 DNA reads as TGTGCCAGCAGCGTCTCGGGGTCCTACGAGCAGTACTTC.